This T cell receptor (beta chain) was observed in a study of blood T cell repertoires in COVID-19. Overall study: T cells, B-cell-depleted T cells, or PBMCs supplied cDNA or gDNA.

In the source study's methods: Amplification of reference gene primers was used by the study to estimate nucleated cell counts. The repertoire was sequenced with immunoSEQ multiplex PCR; TCRdb's copy has only in-frame clones and lacks some. V, J and clone size are those of that table, while D and trimming were read from the DNA. The data contain some 250,000 clones, roughly nine tenths of them singletons. V shed 1 base and J shed 3 bases, with 10 bases lying between them. CDR3 length: 15 amino acids. Germline V lookup: CDR1 SGHTA, CDR2 FQGNSA. Across about two dozen US areas, participants ranged in age from 18 to 89 years. Participant reports of clinical history set cohort assignment.

Sequencing used PBMCs or T cells enriched from blood (not recorded which). This sequence was found in a human donor in a cohort exposed to, infected with or recovered from COVID-19 (not recorded which). The donor label of this sample is uncertain. The chain recombines TRBV7-2 with TRBJ1-3; the D is unclear. The CDR3 region has the DNA TGTGCCAGCAGCTTAGTATCTAGCTTTGGAAACACCATATATTTT. Amino acids: CASSLVSSFGNTIYF.